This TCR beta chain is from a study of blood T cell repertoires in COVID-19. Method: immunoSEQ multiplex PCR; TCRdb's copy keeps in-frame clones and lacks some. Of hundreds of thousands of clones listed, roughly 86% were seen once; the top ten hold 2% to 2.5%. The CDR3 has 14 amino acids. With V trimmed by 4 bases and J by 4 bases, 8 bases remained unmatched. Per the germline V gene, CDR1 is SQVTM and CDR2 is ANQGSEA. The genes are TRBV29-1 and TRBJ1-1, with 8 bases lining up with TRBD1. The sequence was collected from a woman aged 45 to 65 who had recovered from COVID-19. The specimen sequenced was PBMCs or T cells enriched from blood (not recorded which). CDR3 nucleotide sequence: TGCAGCGTTGGATTGGGAGGACAGGGCACTGAAGCTTTCTTT. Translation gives CSVGLGGQGTEAFF.